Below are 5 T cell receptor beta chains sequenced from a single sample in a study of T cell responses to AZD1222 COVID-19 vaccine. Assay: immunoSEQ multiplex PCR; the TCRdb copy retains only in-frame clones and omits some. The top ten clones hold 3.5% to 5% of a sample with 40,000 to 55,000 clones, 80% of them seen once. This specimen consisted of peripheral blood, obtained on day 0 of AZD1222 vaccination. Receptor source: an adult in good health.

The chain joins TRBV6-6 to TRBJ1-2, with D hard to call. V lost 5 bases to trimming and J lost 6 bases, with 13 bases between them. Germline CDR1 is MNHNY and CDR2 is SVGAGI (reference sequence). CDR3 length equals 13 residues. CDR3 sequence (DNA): TGTGCCAGCAGTATTCAAGGGCACGATGGCTACACCTTC. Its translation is CASSIQGHDGYTF.

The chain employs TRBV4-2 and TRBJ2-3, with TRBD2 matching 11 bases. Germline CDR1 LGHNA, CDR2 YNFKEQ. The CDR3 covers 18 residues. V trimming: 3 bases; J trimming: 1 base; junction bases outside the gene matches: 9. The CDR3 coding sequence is TGTGCCAGCAGCCAGATCCCTACTAGCGGGGGCCGCACAGATACGCAGTATTTT. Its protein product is CASSQIPTSGGRTDTQYF.

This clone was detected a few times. The DNA for the CDR3 is TGTGCCAGCTCATCGGGCCTGGACGGGGAGCTGTTTTTT. Amino acids: CASSSGLDGELFF. V is TRBV18 and J is TRBJ2-2; no definite D call. This CDR3 contains 13 residues. The germline CDR1 and CDR2 sequences are KGHSH and LQKENI. With 5 bases removed from V and 7 bases from J, the gap between germline ends came to 11 bases.

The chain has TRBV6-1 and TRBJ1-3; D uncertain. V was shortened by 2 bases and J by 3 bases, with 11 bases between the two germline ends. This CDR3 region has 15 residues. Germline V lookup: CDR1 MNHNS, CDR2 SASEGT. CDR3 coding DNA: TGTGCCAGCAGTGAACAGAGGCTGATTGGAAACACCATATATTTT. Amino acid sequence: CASSEQRLIGNTIYF.

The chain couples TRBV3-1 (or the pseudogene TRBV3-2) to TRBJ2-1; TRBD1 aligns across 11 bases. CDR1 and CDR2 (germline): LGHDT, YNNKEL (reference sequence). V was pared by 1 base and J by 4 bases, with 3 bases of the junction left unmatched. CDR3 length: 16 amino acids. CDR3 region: CASSQGGQGVYNEQFF. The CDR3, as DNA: TGTGCCAGCAGCCAAGGGGGACAGGGGGTTTACAATGAGCAGTTCTTC.